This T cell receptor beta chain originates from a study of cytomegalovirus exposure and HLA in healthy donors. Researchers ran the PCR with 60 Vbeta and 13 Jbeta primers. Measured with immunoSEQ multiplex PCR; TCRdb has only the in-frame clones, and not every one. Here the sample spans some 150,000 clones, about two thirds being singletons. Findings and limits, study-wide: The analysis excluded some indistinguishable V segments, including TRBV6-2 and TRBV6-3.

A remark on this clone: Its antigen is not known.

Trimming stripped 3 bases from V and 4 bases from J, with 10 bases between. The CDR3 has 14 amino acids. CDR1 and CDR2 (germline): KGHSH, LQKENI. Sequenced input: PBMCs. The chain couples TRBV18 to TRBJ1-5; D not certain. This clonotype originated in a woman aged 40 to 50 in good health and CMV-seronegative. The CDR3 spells CASSPRQTNQPQHF. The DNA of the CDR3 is TGTGCCAGCTCACCGCGGCAGACGAATCAGCCCCAGCATTTT.